This TCR beta chain was identified during a study of neurological immune-mediated disorders. Study observations and caveats: Patients with HTLV-1-associated myelopathy had the highest level of TCR clonal expansion, whereas patients with multiple sclerosis had the lowest level, falling beneath the level found in healthy controls.

With 10-nucleotide random UMIs, 5'RACE was used to make the cDNA. TCRdb independently ran MiXCR on the 5' RACE reads; one entry per CDR3 protein. Among tens of thousands of distinct CDR3 sequences, over 4.5% were seen once, and the ten largest hold 1.3% to 1.5%. The CDR3 is 13 residues long. Germline CDR1 LNHDA, CDR2 SQIVND (reference sequence). V was trimmed by 5 bases and J by 3 bases, leaving 10 bases between them. The sorted libraries took some 920,000 CD4+ or CD8+ T cells. Note on this clonotype: Its antigen remains unknown.

The sequenced sample was CD4+ T cells from blood. The sequence was obtained from a woman between 18 and 30 years old with multiple sclerosis. The chain carries TRBV19 and TRBJ1-1, with unresolved D. CDR3 sequence reads: CASSWWVDTEAFF. The CDR3 DNA sequence: TGTGCCAGTAGTTGGTGGGTAGACACTGAAGCTTTCTTT.